The entry below gives a single TCR beta chain sequence along with its context. Its antigen is not identified. Sequencing used immunoSEQ multiplex PCR; TCRdb keeps in-frame clones, though not all of them. In the table there are some 2,400,000 clones, approximately 94% of which are singletons. The source of the sample is a study of shared clonotypes between healthy human individuals. As for the study in general: With ages of 18 to 49, the donors were a couple of women and a few men. Study observations and caveats: Unshared clonotypes carried lower generation probabilities than those common to all four donors.

In germline, CDR1 is SGHTA, CDR2 FQGNSA. V shed 5 bases and J shed 6 bases, with 11 bases lying between them. The CDR3 runs 13 residues. Free of recent acute infections or vaccinations, the donors were healthy HIV-negative adults. The investigators split CD4+ cells into a CD45RA+ naive subset and a CD45RA-negative memory subset. The TCR comes from a man between 18 and 29 years old in good health. Material for sequencing was naive CD4+ T cells sorted from blood. Subset meaning: CD45RA+ positively selected. The chain is built from TRBV7-2 and TRBJ2-1; D might be TRBD1 or TRBD2, each matching 5 bases. The CDR3 loop is CASSRDRANEQFF. The CDR3 nucleotides are TGTGCCAGCAGCCGGGACCGCGCCAATGAGCAGTTCTTC.